The rows below give T cell receptor beta chains drawn from one sample of a study of blood T cell repertoires in COVID-19. Using immunoSEQ multiplex PCR, the repertoire was profiled, and TCRdb retains in-frame clones only, with some absent. The profile covers approximately 65,000 clones, with 80% to 90% appearing a single time and approximately 3.8% taken by the ten largest. Source material: PBMCs or T cells enriched from blood (not recorded which). The receptors here all came from a woman in her thirties or forties with acute COVID-19. CDR3s include the opening cysteine and the closing phenylalanine or tryptophan. The D gene is left open where the match is weak. The listing skips clone size in some rows; elsewhere it reads once, few, many or a size class.

cdr3_nt	cdr3_aa	clone_size	d_call	v_call	j_call
TGTGCCAGCAGCCGGGACATCCCTCGAACGGGTGAAAAACTGTTTTTT	CASSRDIPRTGEKLFF	-	-	TRBV2	TRBJ1-4
TGTGCCACCAGCAGAATTCACCTGACAGGGGATTATGGCACCATATATTTT	CATSRIHLTGDYGTIYF	-	TRBD1	TRBV15	TRBJ1-3
TGTGCCAGCAGCCCGAGGACAGAAGCTTTCTTT	CASSPRTEAFF	-	-	TRBV7-8	TRBJ1-1
TGTGCCAGCAGCTCAGCTGGGCGGGACAGGGGGCTCGGGGCCAACGTCCTGACTTTC	CASSSAGRDRGLGANVLTF	-	TRBD1	TRBV28	TRBJ2-6
TGTGCCAGTAGTATAGGTGGACAGGGAGGTTTCGAGCTGTTTTTT	CASSIGGQGGFELFF	-	TRBD1	TRBV19	TRBJ1-4
TGTGCCAGCAGTTTATCACCCGGGTTGGGGGCTTTCGATCAGCCCCAGCATTTT	CASSLSPGLGAFDQPQHF	-	-	TRBV28	TRBJ1-5
TGTGCCAGCAGTTTGACGGGAATTGGGAATGAGCAGTTCTTC	CASSLTGIGNEQFF	few	-	TRBV27	TRBJ2-1
TGTGCCAGCAGCTTAAGGGGGCTCGGACAGGCCTCCTACAATGAGCAGTTCTTC	CASSLRGLGQASYNEQFF	-	TRBD1	TRBV7-9	TRBJ2-1
TGTGCCAGCAGTGCCACGGAGAACTATGGCTACACCTTC	CASSATENYGYTF	-	-	TRBV6-4	TRBJ1-2
TGTGCCAGCAGCTTAGAAGAGGATCAGCCCCAGCATTTT	CASSLEEDQPQHF	-	-	TRBV11-2	TRBJ1-5
TGCGCCAGCAGCTTGGTGGCTAGGGGGAACGAGCAGTACTTC	CASSLVARGNEQYF	-	-	TRBV5-1	TRBJ2-7
TGTGCCAGCAGCCTGGGGGGGAGCATATCGGAGACCCAGTACTTC	CASSLGGSISETQYF	-	TRBD2	TRBV7-3	TRBJ2-5
TGCGCCAGCAGCTTTACGGGACAGGTACCCGGGGAGCTGTTTTTT	CASSFTGQVPGELFF	-	TRBD1	TRBV5-1	TRBJ2-2
TGTGCCAGCAGCCTCCGACAGGGGAGTGGGGGGAATTCACCCCTCCACTTT	CASSLRQGSGGNSPLHF	-	TRBD1	TRBV3-1/TRBV3-2	TRBJ1-6
TGTGCCATCAGTGTTCTAGCGGAATCGAACACCGGGGAGCTGTTTTTT	CAISVLAESNTGELFF	-	TRBD2	TRBV10-3	TRBJ2-2
TGTGCCAGCAGTGAGGACAGGGGCTATCAAGCCCAGCATTTT	CASSEDRGYQAQHF	-	TRBD1	TRBV2	TRBJ1-5
TGTGCCAGCAGCCTAGATATGACAGCCTCCTACGAGCAGTACTTC	CASSLDMTASYEQYF	-	-	TRBV7-9	TRBJ2-7
TGCGCCAGCAGCTCGGACGCAGGGGTGGGAAACACCATATATTTT	CASSSDAGVGNTIYF	-	-	TRBV5-1	TRBJ1-3
TGTGCCAGCAGCCGAGGGGAGGGGAGACCCGAAGCTTTCTTT	CASSRGEGRPEAFF	-	-	TRBV28	TRBJ1-1
TGTGCCAGCAGCCCAGACAGGGGGCGCCCCAATGAGCAGTTCTTC	CASSPDRGRPNEQFF	-	TRBD1	TRBV7-3	TRBJ2-1
TGTGCCAGCAGCTTATTCGCTCCAGGGGGCGACCCCCTCCACTTT	CASSLFAPGGDPLHF	-	TRBD1	TRBV7-2	TRBJ1-6
TGTGCCAGCGGAGACAGGAAAGGTCGGGAAAAACTGTTTTTT	CASGDRKGREKLFF	few	-	TRBV16	TRBJ1-4
TGTGCCATCACCTCACAGGGGGCGAGTAGCTATGGCTACACCTTC	CAITSQGASSYGYTF	few	TRBD1	TRBV10-3	TRBJ1-2
TGTGCCAGTAGTTTACTAGCGGGAGCAATTACAGATACGCAGTATTTT	CASSLLAGAITDTQYF	once	TRBD2	TRBV19	TRBJ2-3
TGTGCCAGCAGTTCGCGACAGGGGCGGAATTCACCCCTCCACTTT	CASSSRQGRNSPLHF	-	TRBD1	TRBV28	TRBJ1-6
TGCGCCAGCAGCCAAGACGTGATGGCCTCCTACGAGCAGTACTTC	CASSQDVMASYEQYF	-	-	TRBV4-1	TRBJ2-7
TGCGCCAGCAGCCAAGGGGGACTTAGGGATACGCAGTATTTT	CASSQGGLRDTQYF	once	-	TRBV4-1	TRBJ2-3
TGCGCCAGCAGCCAACAGGGGCGCAACACTGAAGCTTTCTTT	CASSQQGRNTEAFF	-	TRBD1	TRBV5-1	TRBJ1-1
TGTGCCAGCAAAGTTAGCGGGGGAAAAGAGACCCAGTACTTC	CASKVSGGKETQYF	-	TRBD2	TRBV11-1	TRBJ2-5
TGTGCCAGCAGTTTAATCACAGGGGAAGCTTTCTTT	CASSLITGEAFF	-	-	TRBV28	TRBJ1-1
TGTGCCAGCAGCCTCGAGTTCCGTAATTCACCCCTCCACTTT	CASSLEFRNSPLHF	-	-	TRBV28	TRBJ1-6
TGTGCCAGTAGGTATAGCGGGAGGGGCTCCTACAATGAGCAGTTCTTC	CASRYSGRGSYNEQFF	-	TRBD2	TRBV19	TRBJ2-1
TGTGCCAGCAGCGACAATGAAGCTTTCTTT	CASSDNEAFF	-	-	TRBV9	TRBJ1-1
TGTGCCAGCAGTTTATACAGGGTTACCTACGAGCAGTACTTC	CASSLYRVTYEQYF	-	-	TRBV28	TRBJ2-7
TGCGCCAGCAGCCAAGATGAAGGCTACTATGGTGGCTACACCTTC	CASSQDEGYYGGYTF	few	-	TRBV4-1	TRBJ1-2
TGTGCCAGCAGTTTCGGTTATGGCGGCAGGGTGAACACTGAAGCTTTCTTT	CASSFGYGGRVNTEAFF	-	-	TRBV28	TRBJ1-1
TGTGCCAGCAGTTTGTGGGACAGGGTGACCGGGGAGCTGTTTTTT	CASSLWDRVTGELFF	-	TRBD1	TRBV28	TRBJ2-2
TGTGCCAGCAGCTCCGGACCAGCGGGGGGACGCACAGATACGCAGTATTTT	CASSSGPAGGRTDTQYF	-	TRBD2	TRBV7-9	TRBJ2-3
TGTGCCAGCAGTTTAAGGGCAGGGGCCTATGGCTACACCTTC	CASSLRAGAYGYTF	few	-	TRBV28	TRBJ1-2
TGTGCCAGCAGCTTAGGGACTAGTGGGGGAAATACGCAGTATTTT	CASSLGTSGGNTQYF	-	TRBD2	TRBV5-6	TRBJ2-3
TGTGCCAGCAGCTCGGGACAGTTCGAAAACATTCAGTACTTC	CASSSGQFENIQYF	-	TRBD1	TRBV5-5	TRBJ2-4